This section outlines one TCR beta chain sequence together with its context. This table comes from immunoSEQ multiplex PCR, and its TCRdb copy is limited to in-frame clones, with some not included. The sample contains about 1.5 million clones, roughly 98% of which appear only once. Memory CD4+ cells were the fraction left after CD45RA+ naive selection. With 6 bases clipped from V and 4 bases from J, the junction kept 5 bases outside the gene matches. Germline V CDR1 and CDR2: MNHEY, SMNVEV (reference sequence). This CDR3 is 13 amino acids long. This record comes from a study of shared clonotypes between healthy human individuals.

The TCR comes from a man aged 25 to 40 in good health. Sequenced material: naive CD4+ T cells sorted from blood. Subset meaning: CD45RA+ positively selected. This rearrangement joins TRBV27 to TRBJ1-1, with 7 bases aligning to TRBD1. DNA of the CDR3: TGTGCCAGCAGATCCACAGGGGTCACTGAAGCTTTCTTT. Residues: CASRSTGVTEAFF.